Each of the 3 T cell receptor beta chains below was sequenced from the same sample in a study of blood T cell repertoires in COVID-19. The repertoire was sequenced with immunoSEQ multiplex PCR; TCRdb's copy has only in-frame clones and lacks some. The table has fewer than 300,000 clones, roughly 86% seen once. The material sequenced was peripheral blood. The receptors come from a young man with active or convalescent COVID-19.

The genes are TRBV5-1 and TRBJ2-1; D might be TRBD2 (6 bases). Deletions cut 8 bases from V and 9 bases from J, with 12 bases between. CDR1 and CDR2 from the germline V gene are SGHRS and YFSETQ. The CDR3 is 11 residues long. CDR3 sequence (DNA): TGCGCCAGTATATCGGGAGCTGAGCAGTTCTTC. Amino acid sequence: CASISGAEQFF.

The chain combines TRBV27 with TRBJ1-2, with D maybe TRBD1 (5 bases). Trimming pared 3 bases from V and 1 base from J, leaving 15 bases between. The CDR3 length is 16 residues. The germline V gene has CDR1 MNHEY and CDR2 SMNVEV (reference sequence). CDR3 coding DNA: TGTGCCAGCAGTTTCGGGCAGGGTTCCCATAACTATGGCTACACCTTC. It specifies CASSFGQGSHNYGYTF.

The chain couples TRBV10-2 to TRBJ1-6; 8 bases line up with TRBD1. CDR3 size: 14 residues. Germline trimming cut 2 bases from V and 6 bases from J; bases unmatched to any gene: 0. Germline loops: CDR1 WSHSY, CDR2 SAAADI. The CDR3 nucleotides read TGCGCCAGCAGTGAGGGACAGGGTAATTCACCCCTCCACTTT. Translating it yields CASSEGQGNSPLHF.